This TCR beta chain was sequenced for a study of blood T cell repertoires in COVID-19 (dated by TCRdb to 2018 to 2021). About the full investigation: Collaborator samples came from the United States, Italy and Spain and covered acute and convalescent phases of COVID-19. The material from the prospective study consisted of cDNA or gDNA derived from T cells, B-cell-depleted T cells, or PBMCs. Deeply sampled blood TCRbeta repertoires from subjects exposed to, actively infected with, or recovered from COVID-19 were included in the dataset. The repertoires were made available in a free public database intended to serve as a resource for research on the immune response to SARS-CoV-2. The samples were drawn from the first 160 participants of the ongoing ImmuneRACE study and from over a thousand subjects provided by 6 global collaborators. A de-identified subject ID, COVID-19 status, age in years and sex were almost always included in the sample metadata. Where available, HLA class I and class II types were taken from metadata supplied by the sample provider and were not determined by assay-based typing.

The collaborating institutions used their own protocols to collect whole blood in K2EDTA tubes. For TCRbeta analysis, collaborators shipped samples as frozen whole blood, isolated PBMCs, or DNA extracted from either of those sample types. TCRbeta CDR3 regions were amplified from genomic DNA by means of the immunoSEQ Assay, a bias-controlled multiplex PCR. The authors' analysis ran thus. The number of nucleated cells in each sample was estimated from the amplification of reference gene primers within the assay. To quantify the absolute abundance of each unique TCRbeta CDR3 rearrangement, sequence reads were collapsed and filtered. Productive Simpson clonality was computed per sample as the square root of Simpson's diversity index over productive rearrangements. TCRdb re-hosts the immuneACCESS table, in-frame sequences only. Its copies lack some clones; in the studies checked, an unresolved V gene accounts for under half of them, and the cause for the rest is not known. V, J and clone size are taken as reported in that table, and D and trimming were inferred from the DNA itself. This sample has roughly 60,000 clones in its table, and approximately 80% of those were observed once. The ten largest clonotypes hold around 30% of the sample.

What the research found in general, with its limitations: Clinical and demographic metadata were provided uncurated, with the amount varying by source and participant.

Concerning this clone itself: What this receptor recognizes is not known. No much larger clone exists at a distance of one base, and base qualities are not known.

V loses 5 bases, J loses 9 bases, and the germline ends lie 10 bases apart. From a lookup of the germline V gene, CDR1 and CDR2 are SGHAT and FQNNGV. The CDR3 starts with the cysteine, ends with the phenylalanine, and has 12 residues. The only DNA kept is the CDR3, 36 bases in frame from the first base. This receptor was identified in a human donor in a cohort sampled during active COVID-19. Sequencing used peripheral blood. Here the chain combines TRBV11-2 and TRBJ2-2, with the D segment identity uncertain. The CDR3 here reads CASSHGSRELFF. At the DNA level, the sequence is TGTGCCAGCAGCCACGGGTCCCGGGAGCTGTTTTTT.